This TCR beta chain derives from a study of cytomegalovirus exposure and HLA in healthy donors. Study information: Among some 400 genotyped donors, around 80% fell in the Caucasian-associated ancestry cluster.

Primers included in the PCR were 60 Vbeta and 13 Jbeta primers. Sequencing was performed with immunoSEQ multiplex PCR; in TCRdb, only in-frame clones are kept and a portion is missing. The sample consists of about 200,000 clones, 60% to 80% of them appearing once. The germline V gene has CDR1 SGHKS and CDR2 YYEKEE (reference sequence). The V and J ends lost 0 bases and 8 bases respectively, with 17 bases between them. The CDR3 sequence is 16 residues long. On this clone: Its antigen remains unidentified.

Study outcomes and limitations: Cytomegalovirus association was listed for about 180 TCR beta chains. Data from an earlier analysis indicated that most TCR beta V segments were productive either about 90% or about 30% of the time.

Everyone who donated was a healthy bone marrow donor. The chain joins TRBV5-5 to TRBJ1-4, with D perhaps matching TRBD1 (5 bases). Sequencing was done on a sample of PBMCs. The origin of this receptor is a woman aged 25-40 years in good health and CMV-seronegative. The CDR3 DNA sequence: TGTGCCAGCAGCTTGGCGGGGGGGGATCGGGAAGAAAAACTGTTTTTT. This gives the protein CASSLAGGDREEKLFF.